The clone carrying this TCR beta chain was seen once. Roughly 0.5 to 1 ug RNA was reverse transcribed with random hexamers. TCRdb independently ran MiXCR on the immunoSEQ multiplex PCR reads; one entry per CDR3 protein. Here the sample spans some 300,000 distinct CDR3 sequences, 70% to 90% being singletons. This specimen comes from a study of CD8 T cells in Susac syndrome. Patients with stable or active relapsing-remitting disease, all of them treatment-naive, made up the multiple sclerosis controls. The receptor comes from a human donor with multiple sclerosis. Sequenced input: CD8+ T cells from PBMCs.

In DNA, the CDR3 is TGTGCCTGGGAGGACGGGACGGTGGGAGAGACCCAGTACTTC. It is translated as CAWEDGTVGETQYF. The V and J genes are TRBV30 and TRBJ2-5; D possibly uses TRBD1 or TRBD2 (5 bases each). CDR3 length: 14 residues. Per the germline V gene, CDR1 is GTSNPN and CDR2 is SVGIG (reference sequence). The V end lost 5 bases, the J end lost 4 bases, and 17 bases lay between the germline ends.